The rows below give T cell receptor beta chains drawn from one sample of a study of response to subunit inactivated influenza vaccine. TCRdb re-called the RT-PCR reads with MiXCR, one entry per CDR3 protein. The sample lists approximately 700,000 distinct CDR3 sequences, approximately 15% occurring once. The specimen comprised PBMCs from blood, sampled around 14 days before vaccination. Source of these receptors: a man in his fifties or sixties who received an inactivated influenza vaccine. CDR3s include the opening cysteine and the closing phenylalanine or tryptophan. A D gene is named only where the DNA matches it firmly. Only part of the rows carry a size: once, few, many, or a class if the clone is expanded.

NA	TRBJ2-3	TRBV12-3/TRBV12-4	NA	CASSLRQAPADTQYF	TGTGCCAGCAGCCTGAGACAGGCACCGGCGGATACGCAGTATTTT
TRBD2	TRBJ2-1	TRBV20-1	few	CSARNSGRALNEQFF	TGCAGTGCTAGGAATAGCGGGAGGGCCCTCAATGAGCAGTTCTTC
TRBD1	TRBJ1-2	TRBV20-1	few	CSARPRDREGYTF	TGCAGTGCTAGGCCCCGGGACAGGGAGGGCTACACCTTC
TRBD1	TRBJ1-5	TRBV20-1	NA	CSAHRGRTRQPQHF	TGCAGTGCTCACAGGGGGCGAACCAGGCAGCCCCAGCATTTT
NA	TRBJ2-2	TRBV6-1	few	CASSVSNTGELFF	TGTGCCAGCAGTGTTTCGAACACCGGGGAGCTGTTTTTT
NA	TRBJ1-2	TRBV28	NA	CASSSGGGAGRGYTF	TGTGCCAGCAGTTCTGGGGGAGGGGCCGGTCGCGGCTACACCTTC
TRBD1	TRBJ2-3	TRBV28	many	CASSLGGQGTDTQYF	TGTGCCAGCAGCCTTGGGGGACAGGGCACAGATACGCAGTATTTT
NA	TRBJ1-5	TRBV15	few	CATSRRAYYSNQPQHF	TGTGCCACCAGCAGAAGAGCCTACTATAGCAATCAGCCCCAGCATTTT
NA	TRBJ2-2	TRBV7-2	NA	CASSLSRSNTGELFF	TGTGCCAGCAGCTTAAGCAGGTCGAACACCGGGGAGCTGTTTTTT
NA	TRBJ1-5	TRBV10-3	NA	CAISEWRDEGSQHF	TGTGCCATCAGTGAATGGCGGGATGAAGGATCCCAGCATTTT
NA	TRBJ2-3	TRBV14	many	CASSQGGAWTDTQYF	TGTGCCAGCAGCCAAGGTGGGGCATGGACAGATACGCAGTATTTT
TRBD1	TRBJ2-7	TRBV5-1	NA	CASSPSGDRVYEQYF	TGCGCCAGCAGCCCTTCCGGGGACAGGGTCTACGAGCAGTACTTC
NA	TRBJ2-1	TRBV5-4	NA	CASAMDRLDNEQFF	TGTGCCAGCGCGATGGACCGCCTGGACAATGAGCAGTTCTTC
NA	TRBJ2-1	TRBV27	few	CASSLSSPSYNEQFF	TGTGCCAGCAGTTTATCGAGTCCCTCCTACAATGAGCAGTTCTTC
NA	TRBJ1-2	TRBV19	NA	CASSLMVGPYGYTF	TGTGCCAGTAGCCTTATGGTGGGTCCCTATGGCTACACCTTC
TRBD2	TRBJ2-1	TRBV10-3	few	CAIRSLAGAYNEQFF	TGTGCCATCAGGTCACTAGCGGGAGCCTACAATGAGCAGTTCTTC
TRBD2	TRBJ2-7	TRBV20-1	NA	CSARDAGTSGFGSYEQYF	TGCAGTGCTAGAGATGCCGGGACTAGCGGTTTCGGCTCCTACGAGCAGTACTTC
TRBD1	TRBJ1-1	TRBV28	few	CASHRGINTEAFF	TGTGCCAGCCACAGGGGGATAAACACTGAAGCTTTCTTT
TRBD1	TRBJ2-5	TRBV7-2	few	CASSKDRARQETQYF	TGTGCCAGCAGCAAGGACAGGGCCCGCCAAGAGACCCAGTACTTC
NA	TRBJ2-1	TRBV6-5	once	CASSYLLHYEQFF	TGTGCCAGCAGTTACTTGCTCCACTATGAGCAGTTCTTC
NA	TRBJ2-7	TRBV20-1	NA	CCARDLPLKGGRAYEQYF	TGCTGTGCTAGAGATCTCCCCCTTAAAGGGGGGCGCGCGTACGAGCAGTACTTC
NA	TRBJ2-3	TRBV11-2	few	CASRDPWVPSTDTQYF	TGTGCCAGCAGGGACCCGTGGGTACCTAGCACAGATACGCAGTATTTT
TRBD2	TRBJ2-1	TRBV7-6	few	CASSLASSAGGPTSSYNEQFF	TGTGCCAGCAGCCTAGCATCGTCGGCGGGGGGGCCTACGAGCTCCTACAATGAGCAGTTCTTC
NA	TRBJ2-3	TRBV6-1	few	CASFAFRVRTDTQYF	TGTGCCAGCTTTGCCTTTAGAGTTCGCACAGATACGCAGTATTTT
NA	TRBJ1-2	TRBV18	NA	CASSPFLQGDEGYTF	TGTGCCAGCTCACCCTTTCTTCAGGGAGACGAGGGCTACACCTTC
TRBD2	TRBJ2-1	TRBV3-1	NA	CASSQDVAGRRQFF	TGTGCCAGCAGCCAAGATGTAGCGGGGAGACGGCAGTTCTTC
NA	TRBJ2-5	TRBV20-1	NA	CSGQRGVRETQYF	TGCAGTGGCCAAAGGGGAGTCCGGGAGACCCAGTACTTC
NA	TRBJ2-7	TRBV6-2/TRBV6-3	NA	CASSVAGTPGYEQYF	TGTGCCAGCAGCGTAGCTGGGACACCGGGCTACGAGCAGTACTTC
NA	TRBJ2-1	TRBV6-5	NA	CVSSYRRRGPYNEQFF	TGTGTCAGCAGTTACCGGAGGCGGGGTCCCTACAATGAGCAGTTCTTC
NA	TRBJ2-1	TRBV5-1	few	CASSLVGFEQFF	TGCGCCAGCAGCTTGGTCGGGTTTGAGCAGTTCTTC
TRBD2	TRBJ2-2	TRBV4-2	many	CASSRVGHGGASGELFF	TGTGCCAGCAGCCGGGTCGGGCACGGGGGGGCATCCGGGGAGCTGTTTTTT
NA	TRBJ2-7	TRBV15	few	CATSRDPGSYEQYF	TGTGCCACCAGCAGAGATCCGGGTTCCTACGAGCAGTACTTC
NA	TRBJ2-1	TRBV7-9	few	CASGEGYNEQFF	TGTGCCAGCGGCGAAGGGTACAATGAGCAGTTCTTC
TRBD2	TRBJ2-7	TRBV6-2/TRBV6-3	NA	CASSSWTSGGNYEQYF	TGTGCCAGCAGTTCTTGGACTAGCGGGGGAAATTACGAGCAGTACTTC
NA	TRBJ2-7	TRBV20-1	few	CSVYLGPEQYF	TGCAGTGTGTACTTAGGGCCCGAGCAGTACTTC
NA	TRBJ2-7	TRBV5-1	NA	CASSLGTWPYEQYF	TGCGCCAGCAGCTTGGGAACGTGGCCCTACGAGCAGTACTTC
NA	TRBJ1-1	TRBV11-2	NA	CASSLGATGTEAFF	TGTGCCAGCAGCTTAGGGGCTACGGGCACTGAAGCTTTCTTT
NA	TRBJ2-2	TRBV15	NA	CATSRGIGTGELFF	TGTGCCACCAGCAGAGGGATTGGCACCGGGGAGCTGTTTTTT
TRBD1	TRBJ2-7	TRBV24-1	NA	CATSESTGGHEQYF	TGTGCCACCAGTGAATCCACAGGGGGCCACGAGCAGTACTTC
TRBD1	TRBJ2-5	TRBV12-3/TRBV12-4	many	CASTKDRVETQYF	TGTGCCAGCACCAAGGACAGGGTAGAGACCCAGTACTTC
TRBD2	TRBJ2-2	TRBV5-1	many	CASSGLAGAGELFF	TGCGCCAGCAGCGGACTAGCGGGAGCCGGGGAGCTGTTTTTT
TRBD2	TRBJ2-1	TRBV24-1	NA	CATRASGYNEQFF	TGTGCCACCAGAGCTAGCGGCTACAATGAGCAGTTCTTC
TRBD2	TRBJ2-4	TRBV20-1	NA	CSARDPTSGGAGNIQYF	TGCAGTGCTAGAGATCCCACTAGCGGGGGGGCCGGAAACATTCAGTACTTC
TRBD1	TRBJ2-2	TRBV7-2	few	CASSTGTGTGELFF	TGTGCCAGCAGCACCGGGACAGGGACCGGGGAGCTGTTTTTT
TRBD2	TRBJ2-7	TRBV6-2/TRBV6-3	NA	CASRTGLGEQYF	TGTGCCAGCAGAACAGGACTAGGCGAGCAGTACTTC
TRBD2	TRBJ2-1	TRBV27	NA	CASSLARLGGGWNEQFF	TGTGCCAGCAGTTTAGCCCGGCTTGGCGGGGGGTGGAATGAGCAGTTCTTC
NA	TRBJ2-5	TRBV11-1	few	CASSLEYTGRTEETQYF	TGTGCCAGCAGCTTAGAGTACACGGGACGGACCGAAGAGACCCAGTACTTC
NA	TRBJ2-7	TRBV11-2	few	CASSRLPSMEPKNYEQYF	TGTGCCAGCAGCCGTCTACCCTCTATGGAACCGAAAAACTACGAGCAGTACTTC